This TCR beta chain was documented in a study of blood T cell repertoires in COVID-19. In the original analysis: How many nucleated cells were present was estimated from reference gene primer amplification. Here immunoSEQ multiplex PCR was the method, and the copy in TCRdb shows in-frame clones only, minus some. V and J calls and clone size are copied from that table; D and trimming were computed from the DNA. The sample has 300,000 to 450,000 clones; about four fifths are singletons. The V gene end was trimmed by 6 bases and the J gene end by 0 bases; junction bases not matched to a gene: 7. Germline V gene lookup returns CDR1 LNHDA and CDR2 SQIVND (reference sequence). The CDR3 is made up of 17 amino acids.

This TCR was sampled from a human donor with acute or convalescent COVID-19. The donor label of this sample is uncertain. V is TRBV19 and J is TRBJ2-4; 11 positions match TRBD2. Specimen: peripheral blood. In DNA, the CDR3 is TGTGCCAGTAGGCGACCCGGGACTAGCGGAGCCAAAAACATTCAGTACTTC. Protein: CASRRPGTSGAKNIQYF. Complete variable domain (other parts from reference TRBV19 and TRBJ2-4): DGGITQSPKYLFRKEGQNVTLSCEQNLNHDAMYWYRQDPGQGLRLIYYSQIVNDFQKGDIAEGYSVSREKKESFPLTVTSAQKNPTAFYLCASRRPGTSGAKNIQYFGAGTRLSVL.